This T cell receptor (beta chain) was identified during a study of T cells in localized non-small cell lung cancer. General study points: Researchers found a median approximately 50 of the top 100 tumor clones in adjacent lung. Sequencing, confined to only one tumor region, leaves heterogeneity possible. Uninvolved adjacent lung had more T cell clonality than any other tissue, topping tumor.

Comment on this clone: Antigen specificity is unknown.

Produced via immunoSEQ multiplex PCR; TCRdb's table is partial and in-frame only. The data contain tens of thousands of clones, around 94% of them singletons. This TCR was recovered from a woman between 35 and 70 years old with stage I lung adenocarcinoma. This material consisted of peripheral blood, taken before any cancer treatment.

CDR3 DNA sequence: TGTGCCAGCAGCTTAATAGCGGGGGGGACCGGTGAGCAGTTCTTC. Its protein product is CASSLIAGGTGEQFF. The chain combines TRBV14 with TRBJ2-1, with 11 bases fitting TRBD2. Trimming at V came to 5 bases and at J to 9 bases, leaving 9 bases not matched to a gene. Germline assignment: CDR1 SGHDN and CDR2 FVKESK. CDR3 length: 15 amino acids.